Included here is one T cell receptor beta chain sequence, with context. How the authors handled the data: From reference gene primer amplification, estimates of nucleated cell counts were derived. Sequencing was performed with immunoSEQ multiplex PCR; in TCRdb, only in-frame clones are kept and a portion is missing. The DNA was the basis for D and trimming; V, J and clone size are from that table. Among over 150,000 clones listed, over 80% were seen once. This record belongs to a study of blood T cell repertoires in COVID-19. Study as a whole: The samples span acute and convalescent COVID-19 from the United States, Italy and Spain. Sources were T cells, B-cell-depleted T cells, or PBMCs; the material itself was cDNA or gDNA.

The CDR3 loop spans 15 amino acids. Germline V CDR1 and CDR2: ENHRY, SYGVKD. The trim removed 5 bases at V and 9 bases at J, leaving 8 bases unmatched. V gene TRBV10-3 combines with J gene TRBJ2-1; 12 bases fit TRBD2. This TCR was recovered from a woman in her sixties or seventies with acute or convalescent COVID-19. Specimen: peripheral blood. The CDR3 bases are TGTGCCATCAGTTCCACCACTAGCGGGGGGCCTGAGCAGTTCTTC. Encoded protein: CAISSTTSGGPEQFF.